Presented here are 22 T cell receptor beta chains from one specimen sequenced in a study of blood T cell repertoires in COVID-19. Clones were sequenced by immunoSEQ multiplex PCR, and TCRdb holds only the in-frame ones, with some missing. Here the sample spans 95,000 to 110,000 clones, 91% being singletons. Sequenced material: peripheral blood. The receptors come from a human donor in a cohort sampled during active COVID-19.

The chain uses TRBV5-4 and TRBJ1-4; 8 positions agree with TRBD1. The germline V gene encodes CDR1 SGHNT and CDR2 YYREEE (reference sequence). The CDR3 totals 16 residues. The ends lost 1 base at V and 7 bases at J; junction bases unmatched: 9. CDR3 residues: CASSLKAQGASEKLFF. DNA of the CDR3: TGTGCCAGCAGCTTGAAAGCCCAGGGGGCAAGTGAAAAACTGTTTTTT.

This clone has only one observation. The chain uses TRBV18 and TRBJ2-4; 11 bases match TRBD2. From germline, CDR1 is KGHSH and CDR2 LQKENI. This CDR3 is built from 17 residues. J was trimmed by 8 bases and V by 0 bases; bases with no gene match: 9. The CDR3 spells CASSPPGLAGGGDIQYF. The CDR3 DNA reads TGTGCCAGCTCACCACCGGGCCTAGCGGGAGGAGGGGACATTCAGTACTTC. The full variable domain, its missing parts supplied by reference TRBV18 and TRBJ2-4, is NAGVMQNPRHLVRRRGQEARLRCSPMKGHSHVYWYRQLPEEGLKFMVYLQKENIIDESGMPKERFSAEFPKEGPSILRIQQVVRGDSAAYFCASSPPGLAGGGDIQYFGAGTRLSVL.

The chain uses TRBV9 and TRBJ1-2; TRBD1 aligns across 9 bases. CDR3 length equals 18 residues. CDR1 is SGDLS, CDR2 YYNGEE, per germline. Unmatched junction bases numbered 14, after V lost 3 bases and J lost 2 bases. The CDR3 reads CASSAGPNPGTGNYGYTF. Here the CDR3 DNA reads TGTGCCAGCAGCGCCGGCCCAAATCCCGGGACAGGGAACTATGGCTACACCTTC.

The chain has TRBV5-1 and TRBJ2-6; maybe TRBD1 (6 bases). CDR3 length equals 17 residues. Germline V gene lookup returns CDR1 SGHRS and CDR2 YFSETQ. The ends were cut back, 1 base at V and 4 bases at J, with 15 bases in the middle. The DNA for the CDR3 is TGCGCCAGCAGCTTGTCGGCAGGGGCGTACGGGGCCAACGTCCTGACTTTC. It encodes CASSLSAGAYGANVLTF.

The V and J genes are TRBV9 and TRBJ1-2; no reliable D call. Trimming left V 4 bases short and J 4 bases short, with 17 bases between. Germline V gene sequence: CDR1 SGDLS, CDR2 YYNGEE. The CDR3 has 15 amino acids. The CDR3 sequence: CASSPYRGVGYGYTF. CDR3 nucleotides: TGTGCCAGCAGCCCGTACCGGGGAGTGGGCTATGGCTACACCTTC.

This clone was detected only once. The V call is TRBV28, the J call TRBJ2-7, with TRBD1 matching over 7 bases. The CDR3 has 15 residues. From germline, CDR1 is MDHEN and CDR2 SYDVKM. V lost 2 bases to trimming and J lost 7 bases; unmatched junction nucleotides: 11. The CDR3 spells CASSLTRRGLGEQYF. The CDR3 bases are TGTGCCAGCAGTTTAACTCGCAGGGGGTTGGGGGAGCAGTACTTC.

V gene TRBV7-6 combines with J gene TRBJ1-5; no clear D. Trimming took 5 bases from V and 8 from J, leaving 13 bases between them. This CDR3 has 13 amino acids. Germline-derived CDR1 and CDR2 are SGHVS and FNYEAQ. The CDR3 reads CASSPEAREPQHF. DNA for the CDR3: TGTGCCAGCAGCCCAGAGGCCCGGGAGCCCCAGCATTTT.

This clone was seen only once. The V gene is TRBV7-9, the J gene TRBJ2-7; TRBD2 is a possible D gene (6 bases). CDR3 length equals 13 residues. Deletions cut 1 base from V and 7 bases from J, with 11 bases between. CDR1 and CDR2 (germline): SEHNR, FQNEAQ (reference sequence). The CDR3 here is CASSLGPGREQYF. CDR3 nucleotide sequence: TGTGCCAGCAGCTTAGGGCCGGGGAGGGAGCAGTACTTC.

The rearrangement links TRBV6-5 to TRBJ2-7; tentative D call: TRBD1 (6 bases). The CDR3 runs to 12 residues. Deletions cut 6 bases from V and 5 bases from J, with 11 bases between. Germline V gene sequence: CDR1 MNHEY, CDR2 SVGAGI. The DNA of the CDR3 is TGTGCCAGCAGCCCAAAGGGGGACGAGCAGTACTTC. Translated: CASSPKGDEQYF.

The rearrangement links TRBV5-4 to TRBJ2-7; 7 nucleotides line up with TRBD1. Unmatched junction bases numbered 5, after V lost 2 bases and J lost 6 bases. CDR3 length: 13 residues. Per the germline V gene, CDR1 is SGHNT and CDR2 is YYREEE (reference sequence). For the CDR3, the DNA is TGTGCCAGCAGCTTTGACAGGGTGGGCGAGCAGTACTTC. This codes for CASSFDRVGEQYF.

The rearrangement links TRBV19 to TRBJ2-3; 8 bases are a match to TRBD1. This CDR3 is built from 16 residues. Trimming took 4 bases from V and 5 from J; bases not matched to a gene: 11. In germline, CDR1 is LNHDA, CDR2 SQIVND (reference sequence). The CDR3 here is CASSTTWTGIIDTQYF. Here the CDR3 DNA reads TGTGCCAGTAGTACCACCTGGACAGGGATAATAGATACGCAGTATTTT.

The genes are TRBV19 and TRBJ2-3; no firm D call. This CDR3 has 14 residues. The germline gives CDR1 LNHDA, CDR2 SQIVND (reference sequence). The ends were cut back, 6 bases at V and 0 bases at J, with 10 bases in the middle. The CDR3 bases are TGTGCCAGTAGAACGGGTTCTAGCACAGATACGCAGTATTTT. Its translation is CASRTGSSTDTQYF.

This clone was seen just once. The V gene is TRBV7-9, the J gene TRBJ2-1; D remains unclear. V lost 0 bases, J lost 10 bases, and 7 bases lay in between. CDR3 length: 12 amino acids. Germline V gene lookup returns CDR1 SEHNR and CDR2 FQNEAQ (reference sequence). CDR3 in amino acids: CASSLAAEEQFF. The CDR3 DNA sequence: TGTGCCAGCAGCTTAGCGGCGGAAGAGCAGTTCTTC.

This chain links TRBV7-6 with TRBJ1-2; D gene unclear. Germline V gene sequence: CDR1 SGHVS, CDR2 FNYEAQ. This CDR3 contains 16 residues. V was clipped by 0 bases and J by 0 bases, with 11 bases between them. The CDR3 region has the DNA TGTGCCAGCAGCTTAGCCAGTGGCGGGACTAACTATGGCTACACCTTC. Protein: CASSLASGGTNYGYTF.

The rearrangement joins TRBV21-1 to TRBJ2-1; the D call in the table, TRBD2, was not verified against the DNA. TRBV21-1 is flagged as a pseudogene. The CDR3 loop spans 15 amino acids. The CDR3 DNA reads TGTGCCAGCAGCCTAGGCCTAGAGACCTACAATGAGCAGTTCTTC. It specifies CASSLGLETYNEQFF.

The chain is built from TRBV7-9 and TRBJ1-2; TRBD1 aligns across 7 bases. The CDR3 length is 14 residues. The V segment lost 6 bases and the J segment 3 bases; nucleotides outside the gene matches: 7. Germline CDR1 reads SEHNR; CDR2 reads FQNEAQ (reference sequence). The CDR3 sequence is CASRRGGDYYGYTF. In nucleotides, the CDR3 is TGTGCCAGCAGACGAGGGGGCGATTACTATGGCTACACCTTC.

There are a few counts of this clone. CDR3 bases: TGTGCCAGCAGCTTAGGGAGGACGGAGATAGACGAGCAGTACTTC. Translated: CASSLGRTEIDEQYF. The chain employs TRBV7-9 and TRBJ2-7; perhaps TRBD2 as D (5 bases). CDR3 size: 15 residues. Germline V gives CDR1 SEHNR, CDR2 FQNEAQ (reference sequence). V lost 1 base and J lost 5, with 15 bases in between.

The chain links TRBV9 to TRBJ1-5, with D unresolved. Germline V gene data show CDR1 as SGDLS and CDR2 as YYNGEE. Trimming shortened V by 0 bases and J by 5 bases, and 12 bases separated the two germline ends. The CDR3 is 15 residues long. Written as DNA, the CDR3 is TGTGCCAGCAGCGTAGACTTGAGTTCTGATCAGCCCCAGCATTTT. Protein product: CASSVDLSSDQPQHF.

J is TRBJ1-3 and V is TRBV7-2, with D perhaps TRBD1 (6 bases). Germline assignment: CDR1 SGHTA and CDR2 FQGNSA. The CDR3 covers 13 residues. The ends were cut back, 3 bases at V and 7 bases at J, with 10 bases in the middle. In DNA, the CDR3 is TGTGCCAGCAGCTTTTGGGGGCCCAACACCATATATTTT. Protein: CASSFWGPNTIYF. Looking up the rest from reference TRBV7-2 and TRBJ1-3 gives the full variable domain: GAGVSQSPSNKVTEKGKDVELRCDPISGHTALYWYRQSLGQGLEFLIYFQGNSAPDKSGLPSDRFSAERTGGSVSTLTIQRTQQEDSAVYLCASSFWGPNTIYFGEGSWLTVV.

The chain is built from TRBV9 and TRBJ1-3; 9 bases agree with TRBD1. V shed 0 bases, J shed 8 bases, and the junction held 0 bases outside the gene matches. The length of the CDR3 is 13 residues. Germline loops: CDR1 SGDLS, CDR2 YYNGEE. As DNA, the CDR3 is TGTGCCAGCAGCGTAGGACAGGGGGACACCATATATTTT. Translated: CASSVGQGDTIYF.

V usage is TRBV27 and J usage is TRBJ2-3; the D gene is possibly TRBD1 (6 bases). Germline V gene lookup returns CDR1 MNHEY and CDR2 SMNVEV (reference sequence). V shed 7 bases and J shed 0 bases, with 11 bases lying between them. The CDR3 is 14 residues long. The DNA for the CDR3 is TGTGCCAGCACCGACAGGTTTAGCACAGATACGCAGTATTTT. Encoded protein: CASTDRFSTDTQYF.

The chain has TRBV7-8 and TRBJ2-7; D unclear. Germline V gives CDR1 SGHVS, CDR2 FQNEAQ. Trimming took off 5 bases at V and 3 bases at J, with 5 bases between the two ends. This CDR3 region has 11 residues. The CDR3 region is CASSGHYEQYF. The CDR3 region has the DNA TGTGCCAGCAGCGGCCACTACGAGCAGTACTTC.